This T cell receptor beta chain was identified during a study of T cell changes during pregnancy in multiple sclerosis. Looked up from germline, CDR1 is SEHNR and CDR2 is FQNEAQ (reference sequence). The V gene end was trimmed by 5 bases and the J gene end by 1 base; junction bases not matched to a gene: 7. The CDR3 has 15 amino acids. The data were produced by immunoSEQ multiplex PCR, yet TCRdb's version contains in-frame clones alone and is incomplete. The sample contains tens of thousands of clones, approximately 95% of which appear only once. Material: CD4+ T cells from peripheral blood mononuclear cells, obtained after pregnancy. This receptor was identified in a female donor with multiple sclerosis, enrolled in a pregnancy study. V gene TRBV7-9 combines with J gene TRBJ1-1; 7 bases align to TRBD1. CDR3 nucleotides: TGTGCCAGCAGCCTCTCGACAGGGCGGAACACTGAAGCTTTCTTT. It yields the protein CASSLSTGRNTEAFF. Using reference TRBV7-9 and TRBJ1-1 for the parts outside the CDR3, the full variable domain is DTGVSQNPRHKITKRGQNVTFRCDPISEHNRLYWYRQTLGQGPEFLTYFQNEAQLEKSRLLSDRFSAERPKGSFSTLEIQRTEQGDSAMYLCASSLSTGRNTEAFFGQGTRLTVV.